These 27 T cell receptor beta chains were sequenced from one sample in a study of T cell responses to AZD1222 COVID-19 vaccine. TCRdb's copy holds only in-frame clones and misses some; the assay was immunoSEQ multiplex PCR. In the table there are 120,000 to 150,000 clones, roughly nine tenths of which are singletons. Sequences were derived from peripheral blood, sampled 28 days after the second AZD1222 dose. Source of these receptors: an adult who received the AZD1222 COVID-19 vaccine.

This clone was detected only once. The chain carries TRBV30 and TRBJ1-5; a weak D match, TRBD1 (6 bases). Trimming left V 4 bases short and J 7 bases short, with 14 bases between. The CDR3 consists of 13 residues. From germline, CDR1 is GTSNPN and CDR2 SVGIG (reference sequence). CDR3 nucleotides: TGTGCCTGGACGACAGGCTTCGGGCAGCCCCAGCATTTT. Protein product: CAWTTGFGQPQHF. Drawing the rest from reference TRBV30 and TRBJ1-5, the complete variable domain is SQTIHQWPATLVQPVGSPLSLECTVEGTSNPNLYWYRQAAGRGLQLLFYSVGIGQISSEVPQNLSASRPQDRQFILSSKKLLLSDSGFYLCAWTTGFGQPQHFGDGTRLSIL.

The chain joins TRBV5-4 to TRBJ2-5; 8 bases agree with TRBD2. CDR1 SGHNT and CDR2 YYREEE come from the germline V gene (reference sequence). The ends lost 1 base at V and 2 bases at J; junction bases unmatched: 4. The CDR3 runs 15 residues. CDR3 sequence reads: CASSLRRGVQETQYF. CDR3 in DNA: TGTGCCAGCAGCTTGCGGCGGGGGGTGCAAGAGACCCAGTACTTC.

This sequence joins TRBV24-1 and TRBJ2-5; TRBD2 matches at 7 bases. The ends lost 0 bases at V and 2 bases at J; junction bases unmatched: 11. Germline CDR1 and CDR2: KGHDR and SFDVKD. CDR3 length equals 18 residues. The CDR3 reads CATSDLPDSTREQETQYF. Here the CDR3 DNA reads TGTGCCACCAGTGATTTGCCGGATTCCACGCGGGAGCAAGAGACCCAGTACTTC.

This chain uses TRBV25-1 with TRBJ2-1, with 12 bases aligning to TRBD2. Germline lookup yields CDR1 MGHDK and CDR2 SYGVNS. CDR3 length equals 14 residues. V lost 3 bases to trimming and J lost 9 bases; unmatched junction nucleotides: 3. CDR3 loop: CASSEASGRGEQFF. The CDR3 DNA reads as TGTGCCAGCAGTGAGGCTAGCGGGAGGGGTGAGCAGTTCTTC. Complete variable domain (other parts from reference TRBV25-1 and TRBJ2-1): EADIYQTPRYLVIGTGKKITLECSQTMGHDKMYWYQQDPGMELHLIHYSYGVNSTEKGDLSSESTVSRIRTEHFPLTLESARPSHTSQYLCASSEASGRGEQFFGPGTRLTVL.

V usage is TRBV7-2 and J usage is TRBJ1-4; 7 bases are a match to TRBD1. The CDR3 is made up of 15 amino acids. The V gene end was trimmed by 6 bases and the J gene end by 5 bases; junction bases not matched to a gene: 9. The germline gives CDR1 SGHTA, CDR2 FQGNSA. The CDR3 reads CASSRGGRGNEKLFF. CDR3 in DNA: TGTGCCAGCAGTCGAGGCGGCAGGGGGAATGAAAAACTGTTTTTT.

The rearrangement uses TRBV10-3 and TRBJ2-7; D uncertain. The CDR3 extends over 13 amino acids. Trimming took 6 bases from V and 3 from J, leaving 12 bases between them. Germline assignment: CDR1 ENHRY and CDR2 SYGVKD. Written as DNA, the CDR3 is TGTGCCATCAGGGACCTTTTCGACTACGAGCAGTACTTC. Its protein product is CAIRDLFDYEQYF.

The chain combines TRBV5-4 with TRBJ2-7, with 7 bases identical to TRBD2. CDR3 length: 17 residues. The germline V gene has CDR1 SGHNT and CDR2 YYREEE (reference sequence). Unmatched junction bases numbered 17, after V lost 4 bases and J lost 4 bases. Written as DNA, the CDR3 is TGTGCCAGCAGCGTCGGGGGTGTTAGCGGGCGCGGGTACGAGCAGTACTTC. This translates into CASSVGGVSGRGYEQYF.

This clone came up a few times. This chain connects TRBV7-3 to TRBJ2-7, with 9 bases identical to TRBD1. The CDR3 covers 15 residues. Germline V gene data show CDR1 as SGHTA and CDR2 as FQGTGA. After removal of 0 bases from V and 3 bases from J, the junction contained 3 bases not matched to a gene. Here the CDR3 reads CASSLTGTGYYEQYF. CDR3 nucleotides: TGTGCCAGCAGCTTAACCGGGACAGGGTACTACGAGCAGTACTTC.

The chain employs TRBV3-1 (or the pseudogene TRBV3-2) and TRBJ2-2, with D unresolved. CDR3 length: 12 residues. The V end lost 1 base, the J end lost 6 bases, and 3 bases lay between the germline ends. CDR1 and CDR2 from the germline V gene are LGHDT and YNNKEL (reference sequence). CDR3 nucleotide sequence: TGTGCCAGCAGCCAAGTCCCCGGGGAGCTGTTTTTT. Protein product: CASSQVPGELFF.

CDR3 loop: CASSLGTSGRGEQFF. CDR3 coding DNA: TGCGCCAGCAGCTTGGGGACTAGCGGGAGGGGTGAGCAGTTCTTC. The genes are TRBV5-1 and TRBJ2-1; 15 nucleotides line up with TRBD2. The CDR3 has 15 amino acids. J was trimmed by 9 bases and V by 0 bases; bases with no gene match: 1. Germline CDR1 is SGHRS and CDR2 is YFSETQ. Drawing the rest from reference TRBV5-1 and TRBJ2-1, the complete variable domain is KAGVTQTPRYLIKTRGQQVTLSCSPISGHRSVSWYQQTPGQGLQFLFEYFSETQRNKGNFPGRFSGRQFSNSRSEMNVSTLELGDSALYLCASSLGTSGRGEQFFGPGTRLTVL.

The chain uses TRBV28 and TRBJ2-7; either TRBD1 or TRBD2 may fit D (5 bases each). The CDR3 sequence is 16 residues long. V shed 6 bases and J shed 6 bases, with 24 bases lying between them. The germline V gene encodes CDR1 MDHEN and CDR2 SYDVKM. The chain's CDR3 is CASSSLSTYPGAEQYF. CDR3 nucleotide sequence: TGTGCCAGCAGCTCTCTAAGCACCTACCCCGGGGCCGAGCAGTACTTC.

This CDR3 is CASSIGTGAVEQFF. The CDR3 DNA reads as TGTGCCAGCAGTATCGGGACGGGCGCAGTTGAGCAGTTCTTC. The chain recombines TRBV27 with TRBJ2-1; possibly TRBD1 or TRBD2 for D (5 bases each). Trimming removed 5 bases at V and 9 bases at J, with 17 bases between. The germline gives CDR1 MNHEY, CDR2 SMNVEV (reference sequence). CDR3 size: 14 residues.

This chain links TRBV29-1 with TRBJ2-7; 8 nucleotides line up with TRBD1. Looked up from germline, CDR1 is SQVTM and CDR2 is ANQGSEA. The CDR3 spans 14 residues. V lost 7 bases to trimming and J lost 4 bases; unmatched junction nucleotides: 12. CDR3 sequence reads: CSAVPGQDFYEQYF. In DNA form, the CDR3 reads TGCAGCGCCGTACCGGGACAGGATTTTTACGAGCAGTACTTC.

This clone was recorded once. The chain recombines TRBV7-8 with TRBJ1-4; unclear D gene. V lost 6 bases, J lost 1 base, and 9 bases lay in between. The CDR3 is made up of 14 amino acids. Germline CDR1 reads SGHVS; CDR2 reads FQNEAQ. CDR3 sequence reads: CASSPLGTNEKLFF. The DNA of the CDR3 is TGTGCCAGCAGTCCCTTGGGAACTAATGAAAAACTGTTTTTT.

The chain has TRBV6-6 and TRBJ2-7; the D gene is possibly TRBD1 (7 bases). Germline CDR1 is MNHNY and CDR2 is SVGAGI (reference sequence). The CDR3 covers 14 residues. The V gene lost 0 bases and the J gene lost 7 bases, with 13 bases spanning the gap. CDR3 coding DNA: TGTGCCAGCAGTTACTCCCGCCAGGGGGGAGAGCAGTACTTC. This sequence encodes CASSYSRQGGEQYF.

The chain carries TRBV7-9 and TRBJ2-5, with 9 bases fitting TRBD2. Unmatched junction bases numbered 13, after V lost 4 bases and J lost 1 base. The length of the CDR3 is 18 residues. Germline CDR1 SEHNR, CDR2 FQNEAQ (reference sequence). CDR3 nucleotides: TGTGCCAGCAGCTCGTCTCCCCTGGGGCGGGGGGGCCAAGAGACCCAGTACTTC. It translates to CASSSSPLGRGGQETQYF.

The CDR3 is CARNREGTEAFF. The CDR3 nucleotides are TGCGCCAGAAACAGGGAGGGGACTGAAGCTTTCTTT. The rearrangement links TRBV10-1 to TRBJ1-1; D possibly corresponds to TRBD1 (6 bases). The CDR3 totals 12 residues. Trimming shortened V by 9 bases and J by 5 bases, and 13 bases separated the two germline ends. The germline V gene has CDR1 WNHNN and CDR2 SYGVQD (reference sequence).

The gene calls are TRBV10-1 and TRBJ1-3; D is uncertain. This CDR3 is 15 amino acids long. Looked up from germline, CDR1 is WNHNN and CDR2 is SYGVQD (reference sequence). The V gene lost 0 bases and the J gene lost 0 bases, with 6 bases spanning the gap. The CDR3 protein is CASSESKGSGNTIYF. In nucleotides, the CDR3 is TGCGCCAGCAGTGAGTCGAAGGGCTCTGGAAACACCATATATTTT.

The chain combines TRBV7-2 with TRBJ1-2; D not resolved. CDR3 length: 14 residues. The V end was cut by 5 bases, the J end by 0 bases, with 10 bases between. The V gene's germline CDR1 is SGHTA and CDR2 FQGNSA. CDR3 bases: TGTGCCAGCAGCCCGGGGTCCGCTAACTATGGCTACACCTTC. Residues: CASSPGSANYGYTF.

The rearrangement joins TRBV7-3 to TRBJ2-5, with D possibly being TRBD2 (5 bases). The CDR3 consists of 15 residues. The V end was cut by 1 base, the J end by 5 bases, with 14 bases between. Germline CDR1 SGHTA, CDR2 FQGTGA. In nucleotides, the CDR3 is TGTGCCAGCAGCTTAATTGGGGAGATGGGGGAGACCCAGTACTTC. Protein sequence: CASSLIGEMGETQYF.

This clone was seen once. The chain's CDR3 is CASSEGTASVGYTF. The CDR3 DNA is TGTGCCAGCAGTGAGGGAACAGCCTCCGTTGGCTACACCTTC. The chain links TRBV2 to TRBJ1-2; no clear D. The V and J ends lost 3 bases and 7 bases respectively, with 15 bases between them. Per the germline V gene, CDR1 is SNHLY and CDR2 is FYNNEI. The CDR3 runs 14 residues.

CDR3 sequence (DNA): TGTGCCAGCAGCCAACAGCGGGACCCCTCCTACGAGCAGTACTTC. Encoded protein: CASSQQRDPSYEQYF. The V call is TRBV4-2, the J call TRBJ2-7, with 7 positions matching TRBD2. The junction had 4 bases not matched to a gene; V was cut back by 2 bases and J by 0 bases. The CDR3 covers 15 residues. Germline assignment: CDR1 LGHNA and CDR2 YNFKEQ.

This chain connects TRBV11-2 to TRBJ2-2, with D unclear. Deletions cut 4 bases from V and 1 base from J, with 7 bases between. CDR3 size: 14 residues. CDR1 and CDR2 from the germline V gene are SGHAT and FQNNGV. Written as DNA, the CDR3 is TGTGCCAGCAGCTCGCTAGAGAACACCGGGGAGCTGTTTTTT. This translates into CASSSLENTGELFF.

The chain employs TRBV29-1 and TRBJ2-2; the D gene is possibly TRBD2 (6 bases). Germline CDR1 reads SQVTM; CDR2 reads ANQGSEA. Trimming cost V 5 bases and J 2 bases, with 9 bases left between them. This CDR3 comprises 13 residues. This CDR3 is CSVMGGNTGELFF. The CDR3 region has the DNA TGCAGCGTTATGGGGGGAAACACCGGGGAGCTGTTTTTT.

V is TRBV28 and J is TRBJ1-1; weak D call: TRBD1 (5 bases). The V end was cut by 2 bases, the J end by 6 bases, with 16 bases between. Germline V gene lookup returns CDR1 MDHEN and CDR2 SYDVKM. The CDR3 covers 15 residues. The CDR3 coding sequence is TGTGCCAGCAGTTTACATGGGGGGATGGGTCCTGAAGCTTTCTTT. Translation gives CASSLHGGMGPEAFF.

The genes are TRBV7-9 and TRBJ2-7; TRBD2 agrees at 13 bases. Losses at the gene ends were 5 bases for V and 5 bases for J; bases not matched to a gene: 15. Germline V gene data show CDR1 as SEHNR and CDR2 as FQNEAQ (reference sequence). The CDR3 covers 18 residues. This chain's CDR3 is CASSKGLAGVQAPNEQYF. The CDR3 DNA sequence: TGTGCCAGCAGCAAAGGACTAGCGGGAGTCCAGGCCCCGAACGAGCAGTACTTC.

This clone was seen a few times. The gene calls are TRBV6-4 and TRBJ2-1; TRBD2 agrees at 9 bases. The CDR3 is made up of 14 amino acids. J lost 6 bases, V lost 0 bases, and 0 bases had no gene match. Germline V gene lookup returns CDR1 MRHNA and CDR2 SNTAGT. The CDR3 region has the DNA TGTGCCAGCAGTGACTCGCGGGGGGGCAATGAGCAGTTCTTC. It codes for CASSDSRGGNEQFF.